The 2 T cell receptor beta chains presented below share a single source sample, sequenced in a study of human T cells and chemical hapten exposure. MiXCR was run by TCRdb on the RACE reads, yielding one entry per CDR3 protein. The data contain 200,000 to 300,000 distinct CDR3 sequences, 7.5% to 10% of them seen just once; the ten biggest clones take up roughly 2.5%. Noted time point: pre-sensitization, week 0. Treatment noted: therapeutic diphenylcyclopropenone sensitization with weekly scalp DPC. Sequences were derived from whole blood, sampled in connection with sensitization to the hapten diphenylcyclopropenone (DPC). These receptor sequences come from a woman in her thirties or forties with alopecia areata. Some clones in this sample may be carry-over from other donors' samples.

This clonotype has only a few counts. The chain has TRBV6-5 and TRBJ1-1; D possibly corresponds to TRBD1 (6 bases). In germline, CDR1 is MNHEY, CDR2 SVGAGI. CDR3 length: 13 residues. The V end was cut by 5 bases, the J end by 4 bases, with 11 bases between. CDR3 sequence: CASSLLGGTEAFF. The CDR3, as DNA: TGTGCCAGCAGTCTCCTAGGGGGCACTGAAGCTTTCTTT.

This clonotype occurred a few times. The chain joins TRBV27 to TRBJ2-1; no definite D call. This CDR3 has 13 residues. The V and J ends lost 5 bases and 2 bases respectively, with 7 bases between them. CDR1 is MNHEY, CDR2 SMNVEV, per germline (reference sequence). Here the CDR3 reads CASSIYPYNEQFF. For the CDR3, the DNA is TGTGCCAGCAGTATTTATCCCTACAATGAGCAGTTCTTC.